This TCR beta chain was recorded in a study of blood T cell repertoires in COVID-19. CDR1 and CDR2 (germline): SGHDT, YYEEEE. This CDR3 has 14 amino acids. V was cut by 0 bases and J by 3 bases, with 7 bases left in between. This table comes from immunoSEQ multiplex PCR, and its TCRdb copy is limited to in-frame clones, with some not included. The data hold over 250,000 clones, with 89% observed a single time. This receptor was obtained from a woman aged 60 to 75 with acute or convalescent COVID-19. Sequences were obtained from peripheral blood. The chain has TRBV5-6 and TRBJ1-5; D gene uncertain. For the CDR3, the DNA is TGTGCCAGCAGCTTGGGGCAGGTCAATCAGCCCCAGCATTTT. This encodes CASSLGQVNQPQHF.